This entry describes one TCR beta chain. The antigen is unknown. This specimen comes from a study of T cells in Graves' hyperthyroidism and ophthalmopathy. Study-wide results and limits: Most clonotypes that expanded in the thyroid above 0.001 also showed up in blood. The model foresaw ophthalmopathy a median around 6.8 months prior to onset.

From RNA transcripts, TCR beta CDR3 regions were amplified. A first-round RT-PCR of the TCR CDR3 used the HTBI primer set. TCRdb re-called the multiplex PCR reads with MiXCR, one entry per CDR3 protein. Found here are more than 300,000 distinct CDR3 sequences, roughly 15% of them singletons; the top ten hold about 20%. Those patients with uncontrolled infection, other autoimmune disease, pregnancy or lactation were excluded. The TCR comes from a woman aged 25 to 45 with Graves' ophthalmopathy. Source material: blood.

CDR3 nucleotides: TGTGCCAGCAGAGTTAGTGGCGGGGGGGCCGAACCCTACAATGAGCAGTTCTTC. It codes for CASRVSGGGAEPYNEQFF. This chain joins TRBV27 and TRBJ2-1; 9 bases are a match to TRBD2. V lost 6 bases to trimming and J lost 2 bases; unmatched junction nucleotides: 14. This CDR3 contains 18 residues. CDR1 is MNHEY and CDR2 is SMNVEV in the germline V gene (reference sequence).